This T cell receptor (beta chain) appears in the sequencing data of a study of early T cells in non-severe SARS-CoV-2 infection (dated by TCRdb to the early 2020s). Context from the whole study: Bulk RNA from unsorted whole blood was used for TCR sequencing, so alpha and beta chains could not be paired. Here is what the overall study found, with its caveats: Matching against VDJdb was skewed toward anti-spike CD8 responses, likely underestimated virus-specific expansions, and missed private and CD4 specificities.

This clonotype has just a few counts. The antigen this receptor binds is unknown. The input lacks base qualities; no much larger clone sits a single base away. Trimming removed 3 bases from V and 0 bases from J, leaving 11 bases between the germline ends. CDR1 MDHEN and CDR2 SYDVKM are derived from the germline V gene. The CDR3 sequence holds 15 residues, the cysteine and phenylalanine included. The only DNA kept is the CDR3, 45 bases in frame from the first base. The library was produced with 5' RACE. TCRdb records NextSeq 500 as the sequencer. To correct for sequencing error and PCR bias, the TCR library protocol tagged individual cDNA molecules with unique molecular identifiers. Both TCR alpha and beta chains were sequenced, and tight co-correlation was observed between alpha and beta sequence abundances in each sample. The original pipeline was this. Decombinator V4 was used to perform V gene, J gene and CDR3 annotation of TCR sequences. TCRs were defined as expanded if a significant change between any two time points was detected under a Poisson model with p below 0.0001. TCR abundances were normalised to the total number of TCRs sequenced in each sample and reported as counts per million. TRAV1-2 paired with TRAJ12, TRAJ20 or TRAJ33 defined MAIT TCRs, while TRAV10 paired with TRAJ18 defined iNKT TCRs. A search of VDJdb, accessed on 1 November 2021, was run for TCRs annotated to CMV, EBV and SARS-CoV-2, with TCRs annotated for multiple antigens excluded. The public reads were run again by TCRdb, first through fastp at Q25 and then through MiXCR, and only productive beta chains were kept. Every distinct CDR3 protein forms one entry, paired with its most common genes and DNA. TCRdb, not the authors, supplied the V and J calls. The sample yields 52,000 or so distinct CDR3 sequences; under 8.5% were counted once. Of the sample, roughly 6% falls within the top ten clones.

A case-control design nested within a healthcare worker cohort in London, UK, was used, with weekly nasopharyngeal swab PCR tests and blood sampling performed. Healthcare workers were enrolled in the week of the UK lockdown, from 23 to 31 March 2020, and were followed every week for up to roughly 16 weeks. The source material was whole blood, sampled at baseline. The receptor comes from an adult who was a healthcare worker with PCR-confirmed SARS-CoV-2 infection or an uninfected control (not recorded which). The chain links TRBV28 with TRBJ1-2, with no confidently assigned D gene. The DNA reads as follows: TGTGCCAGCAGTTTGTGGGCGGACGCTAACTATGGCTACACCTTC. The translation is CASSLWADANYGYTF.